The rows below give T cell receptor beta chains drawn from one sample of a study of T-cell reconstitution after alpha-beta-depleted transplantation in children. MiXCR, applied by TCRdb to the PCR reads, yields one record per CDR3 protein. The repertoire holds over 550,000 distinct CDR3 sequences, with about 11% as singletons. The input for sequencing was PBMCs from the stem cell graft donor, taken from the stem cell graft. Receptors originate from a human donor who donated a stem cell graft to a child with acute myeloid leukemia. CDR3s include the opening cysteine and the closing phenylalanine or tryptophan. The D gene is left open where the match is weak. Where a row states a size, it is once, few, many or the class of an expanded clone; other rows omit it.

V gene	J gene	D gene	clone size	CDR3 protein	CDR3 DNA
TRBV27	TRBJ2-1	TRBD2	few	CASKSPLAGTYNEQFF	TGTGCCAGCAAAAGCCCACTAGCGGGGACCTACAATGAGCAGTTCTTC
TRBV18	TRBJ2-7	TRBD2	few	CASSPPGLAGVMQYF	TGTGCCAGCTCACCACCGGGACTAGCGGGCGTAATGCAGTACTTC
TRBV28	TRBJ1-5	TRBD1	few	CASRPTGASNQPQHF	TGTGCCAGCAGGCCTACAGGGGCGAGCAATCAGCCCCAGCATTTT
TRBV15	TRBJ2-3	-	-	CATSRVRQLTDTQYF	TGTGCCACCAGCAGAGTCAGGCAACTCACAGATACGCAGTATTTT
TRBV16	TRBJ1-4	-	-	CASSQYAGANEKLFF	TGTGCCAGCAGCCAATATGCAGGGGCCAATGAAAAACTGTTTTTT
TRBV7-3	TRBJ1-2	-	-	CASSSKEESNGYTF	TGTGCCAGCAGCTCCAAAGAGGAGAGTAATGGCTACACCTTC
TRBV6-6	TRBJ2-7	-	many	CASSLRVEQYF	TGTGCCAGCAGCCTGAGGGTCGAGCAGTACTTC
TRBV6-1	TRBJ2-1	TRBD2	-	CASSDAYGTSGRNEQFF	TGTGCCAGCAGTGACGCTTATGGGACTAGCGGGAGGAATGAGCAGTTCTTC
TRBV24-1	TRBJ2-7	-	few	CATSDQDGSYEQYF	TGTGCCACCAGTGACCAGGACGGGTCCTACGAGCAGTACTTC
TRBV4-1	TRBJ2-7	TRBD2	-	CASSQLGLAGGYEQYF	TGCGCCAGCAGCCAACTAGGACTAGCGGGAGGGTACGAGCAGTACTTC
TRBV25-1	TRBJ2-3	-	few	CASSEPGRTDTQYF	TGTGCCAGCAGTGAACCAGGGAGAACAGATACGCAGTATTTT
TRBV12-3/TRBV12-4	TRBJ1-1	-	-	CASTIVSLRMNTEAFF	TGTGCCAGCACTATCGTCTCCCTGAGGATGAACACTGAAGCTTTCTTT
TRBV7-8	TRBJ2-1	TRBD2	few	CASSVTSGRGEQFF	TGTGCCAGCAGCGTGACTAGCGGGAGGGGTGAGCAGTTCTTC
TRBV25-1	TRBJ1-2	-	-	CASSDPRGRAIGYTF	TGTGCCAGCAGTGATCCTCGGGGGCGGGCCATTGGCTACACCTTC
TRBV9	TRBJ2-1	TRBD2	many	CASSIRSGSYNEQFF	TGTGCCAGCAGCATCCGTAGCGGGAGCTACAATGAGCAGTTCTTC
TRBV6-5	TRBJ1-2	-	few	CASSPGTGGYTF	TGTGCCAGCAGTCCCGGGACGGGCGGCTACACCTTC
TRBV27	TRBJ2-5	-	-	CASSSGNSETQYF	TGTGCCAGCAGTTCAGGGAACTCGGAGACCCAGTACTTC
TRBV6-2/TRBV6-3	TRBJ1-5	TRBD1	-	CASTTLGGGQPQHF	TGTGCCAGCACCACTTTAGGGGGCGGTCAGCCCCAGCATTTT
TRBV12-3/TRBV12-4	TRBJ2-7	-	-	CASSRPLKIPYEQYF	TGTGCCAGCAGCCGACCCCTAAAGATCCCCTACGAGCAGTACTTC
TRBV29-1	TRBJ2-3	TRBD2	many	CSVDRVAGVKDTQYF	TGCAGCGTTGATCGGGTAGCGGGAGTGAAAGATACGCAGTATTTT
TRBV9	TRBJ2-1	-	-	CASSREWGAFEQFF	TGTGCCAGCAGCCGAGAATGGGGGGCCTTTGAGCAGTTCTTC
TRBV7-9	TRBJ2-1	-	-	CASSLVAPSGNEQFF	TGTGCCAGCAGCTTAGTAGCCCCCTCCGGCAATGAGCAGTTCTTC
TRBV7-9	TRBJ1-1	-	-	CASSFGTEAFF	TGTGCCAGCAGCTTCGGAACTGAAGCTTTCTTT
TRBV20-1	TRBJ2-5	TRBD2	-	CSARRGGGETQYF	TGCAGTGCTAGGCGGGGGGGTGGCGAGACCCAGTACTTC
TRBV20-1	TRBJ2-1	-	-	CSARDGRNSYNEQFF	TGCAGTGCTAGAGATGGCAGGAACTCCTACAATGAGCAGTTCTTC
TRBV5-1	TRBJ1-1	TRBD1	many	CASSFPGTAEAFF	TGCGCCAGCAGCTTCCCCGGGACAGCAGAAGCTTTCTTT
TRBV3-1	TRBJ2-1	-	-	CASSQLSNEQFF	TGTGCCAGCAGCCAACTCTCCAATGAGCAGTTCTTC
TRBV29-1	TRBJ2-7	-	few	CSVVPGGVGEQYF	TGCAGCGTTGTTCCAGGGGGGGTGGGCGAGCAGTACTTC
TRBV28	TRBJ2-7	TRBD2	-	CASSHSLAGAYEQYF	TGTGCCAGCAGCCACTCTCTAGCGGGAGCTTACGAGCAGTACTTC
TRBV12-3/TRBV12-4	TRBJ2-5	TRBD2	many	CASSQGGGRGTQYF	TGTGCCAGCAGTCAAGGCGGGGGGCGGGGGACCCAGTACTTC
TRBV6-6	TRBJ2-5	TRBD1	-	CASSFDRGSQYF	TGTGCCAGCAGTTTCGACAGGGGGAGCCAGTACTTC